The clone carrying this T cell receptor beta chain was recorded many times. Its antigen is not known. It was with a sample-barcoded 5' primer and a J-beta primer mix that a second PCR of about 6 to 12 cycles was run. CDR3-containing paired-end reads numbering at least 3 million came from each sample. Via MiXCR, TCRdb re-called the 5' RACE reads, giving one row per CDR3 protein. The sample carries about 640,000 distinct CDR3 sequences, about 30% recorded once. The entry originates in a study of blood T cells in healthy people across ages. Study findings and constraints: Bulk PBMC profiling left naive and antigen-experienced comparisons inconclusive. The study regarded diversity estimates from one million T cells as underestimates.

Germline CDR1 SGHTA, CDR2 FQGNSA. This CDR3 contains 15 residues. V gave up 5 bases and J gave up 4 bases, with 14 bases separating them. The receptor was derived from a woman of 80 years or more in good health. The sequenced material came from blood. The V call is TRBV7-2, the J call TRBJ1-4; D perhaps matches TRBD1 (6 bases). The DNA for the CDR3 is TGTGCCAGCAGCGGCACAGGGCTCCTTAATGAAAAACTGTTTTTT. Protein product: CASSGTGLLNEKLFF.